Shown below are 16 T cell receptor beta chains from a single sample sequenced in a study of OX40 agonist ivuxolimab in advanced cancers. The data were produced by immunoSEQ multiplex PCR, yet TCRdb's version contains in-frame clones alone and is incomplete. The sample lists about 50,000 clones, around 77% occurring once. The sample consisted of CD4+ or CD8+ T cells sorted from blood, taken in a trial of the OX40 agonist ivuxolimab. The origin of the receptors is an adult with an advanced solid tumor such as melanoma, head and neck, liver or kidney cancer.

V gene TRBV2 combines with J gene TRBJ2-3; 9 bases are shared with TRBD1. Looked up from germline, CDR1 is SNHLY and CDR2 is FYNNEI. The CDR3 consists of 16 residues. Germline trimming cut 6 bases from V and 5 bases from J; bases unmatched to any gene: 12. The CDR3 here is CASSLQGQGVVDTQYF. The CDR3 DNA sequence: TGTGCCAGCAGCCTCCAGGGACAGGGAGTAGTAGATACGCAGTATTTT.

This chain links TRBV27 with TRBJ2-7; perhaps TRBD1 as D (6 bases). This CDR3 comprises 12 residues. The germline V and J ends were trimmed by 5 bases and 9 bases, with 14 bases remaining between them. The germline CDR1 and CDR2 sequences are MNHEY and SMNVEV (reference sequence). The CDR3 DNA reads as TGTGCCAGCAGTCTCCCGGGGACAAGGCAGTACTTC. Amino acid sequence: CASSLPGTRQYF.

The chain joins TRBV5-1 to TRBJ2-7, with D hard to call. The CDR3 sequence is 11 residues long. Trimming left V 3 bases short and J 4 bases short, with 5 bases between. Germline CDR1 is SGHRS and CDR2 is YFSETQ. The CDR3 nucleotides are TGCGCCAGCAGCTCCCAGTACGAGCAGTACTTC. Translating it yields CASSSQYEQYF.

The CDR3 region is CASSSSLQVNQPQHF. In DNA form, the CDR3 reads TGTGCCAGCAGTTCCTCGTTGCAGGTCAATCAGCCCCAGCATTTT. The V and J genes are TRBV28 and TRBJ1-5; D is unclear. Germline V gene data show CDR1 as MDHEN and CDR2 as SYDVKM. The CDR3 runs 15 residues. The germline V and J ends were trimmed by 4 bases and 3 bases, with 13 bases remaining between them. The full variable domain, completed using reference TRBV28 and TRBJ1-5, is DVKVTQSSRYLVKRTGEKVFLECVQDMDHENMFWYRQDPGLGLRLIYFSYDVKMKEKGDIPEGYSVSREKKERFSLILESASTNQTSMYLCASSSSLQVNQPQHFGDGTRLSIL.

The rearrangement joins TRBV5-6 to TRBJ2-2; D remains unclear. The CDR3 is made up of 14 amino acids. Trimming left V 1 base short and J 7 bases short, with 11 bases between. Germline CDR1 reads SGHDT; CDR2 reads YYEEEE. The chain's CDR3 is CASSLISGVGELFF. In nucleotides, the CDR3 is TGTGCCAGCAGCTTGATCAGTGGGGTCGGGGAGCTGTTTTTT.

The genes are TRBV5-4 and TRBJ2-1, with 7 bases matching TRBD2. The V gene end was trimmed by 8 bases and the J gene end by 4 bases; junction bases not matched to a gene: 18. The CDR3 consists of 17 residues. Looked up from germline, CDR1 is SGHNT and CDR2 is YYREEE (reference sequence). As DNA, the CDR3 is TGTGCCAGATTCGGGGAGCCCCCTAACGGGGGGTACAATGAGCAGTTCTTC. It encodes CARFGEPPNGGYNEQFF.

This clone was counted a few times. The J gene is TRBJ1-3, the V gene TRBV5-1, with D possibly matching TRBD1 (5 bases). The CDR3 has 16 amino acids. The germline V and J ends were trimmed by 5 bases and 2 bases, with 17 bases remaining between them. Germline V CDR1 and CDR2: SGHRS, YFSETQ. The DNA for the CDR3 is TGCGCCAGCAGGGCGTCGGGAGGGGTGACTGGAAACACCATATATTTT. Its protein is CASRASGGVTGNTIYF.

V gene TRBV5-1 combines with J gene TRBJ2-1; 8 positions agree with TRBD2. This CDR3 is built from 14 residues. Losses at the gene ends were 5 bases for V and 2 bases for J; bases not matched to a gene: 3. The germline V gene encodes CDR1 SGHRS and CDR2 YFSETQ. CDR3 region: CASSSAGAYNEQFF. CDR3 nucleotides: TGCGCCAGCAGTTCAGCGGGAGCCTACAATGAGCAGTTCTTC. The full variable domain, completed using reference TRBV5-1 and TRBJ2-1, is KAGVTQTPRYLIKTRGQQVTLSCSPISGHRSVSWYQQTPGQGLQFLFEYFSETQRNKGNFPGRFSGRQFSNSRSEMNVSTLELGDSALYLCASSSAGAYNEQFFGPGTRLTVL.

The CDR3 region is CASSAIRGGATGNTIYF. In nucleotides, the CDR3 is TGTGCCAGTAGTGCCATCCGTGGGGGTGCGACTGGAAACACCATATATTTT. This chain connects TRBV19 to TRBJ1-3, with D possibly being TRBD1 (5 bases). CDR1 and CDR2 from the germline V gene are LNHDA and SQIVND (reference sequence). This CDR3 has 17 amino acids. V shed 5 bases and J shed 2 bases, with 19 bases lying between them.

This chain connects TRBV5-1 to TRBJ2-7; 10 positions match TRBD2. The trim removed 0 bases at V and 2 bases at J, leaving 5 bases unmatched. Germline V CDR1 and CDR2: SGHRS, YFSETQ. This CDR3 has 16 residues. CDR3 nucleotides: TGCGCCAGCAGCTTGGCCGGGCTAGCGGGAGCCTACGAGCAGTACTTC. Its translation is CASSLAGLAGAYEQYF.

V and J are TRBV10-3 and TRBJ2-3; D possibly corresponds to TRBD2 (6 bases). Between the trimmed V and J ends, which lost 0 bases and 0 bases, there was a span of 13 bases. Germline values: CDR1 ENHRY, CDR2 SYGVKD. This CDR3 is built from 17 residues. The CDR3 spells CAISESRRGPSTDTQYF. CDR3 DNA sequence: TGTGCCATCAGTGAGTCGAGGAGGGGTCCTAGCACAGATACGCAGTATTTT.

CDR3 loop: CAWSGPRETQYF. CDR3 in DNA: TGTGCCTGGTCCGGACCTCGGGAGACCCAGTACTTC. The chain is built from TRBV30 and TRBJ2-5; D gene unclear. CDR3 length: 12 amino acids. In germline, CDR1 is GTSNPN, CDR2 SVGIG (reference sequence). The V gene lost 5 bases and the J gene lost 5 bases, with 12 bases spanning the gap. The complete variable domain, with remaining parts taken from reference TRBV30 and TRBJ2-5, reads SQTIHQWPATLVQPVGSPLSLECTVEGTSNPNLYWYRQAAGRGLQLLFYSVGIGQISSEVPQNLSASRPQDRQFILSSKKLLLSDSGFYLCAWSGPRETQYFGPGTRLLVL.

The V gene is TRBV6-6, the J gene TRBJ2-1; 8 nucleotides match TRBD2. V lost 4 bases and J lost 8; bases outside the gene matches: 7. CDR1 and CDR2 from the germline V gene are MNHNY and SVGAGI (reference sequence). The CDR3 extends over 14 amino acids. The CDR3 is CASSFPQREYEQFF. The CDR3 DNA reads TGTGCCAGCAGTTTCCCCCAGCGGGAGTATGAGCAGTTCTTC.

This clone was seen only a few times. The chain links TRBV7-9 to TRBJ2-3, with D hard to call. This CDR3 is 12 amino acids long. V lost 5 bases, J lost 0 bases, and 3 bases lay in between. CDR1 and CDR2 from the germline V gene are SEHNR and FQNEAQ (reference sequence). CDR3 residues: CASSPSTDTQYF. The CDR3 bases are TGTGCCAGCAGCCCGAGCACAGATACGCAGTATTTT.

This rearrangement joins TRBV19 to TRBJ2-3; 9 nucleotides agree with TRBD2. The V and J ends lost 3 bases and 4 bases, in that order; junction bases with no gene match: 5. Per the germline V gene, CDR1 is LNHDA and CDR2 is SQIVND (reference sequence). This CDR3 spans 15 amino acids. In DNA, the CDR3 is TGTGCCAGTAGTATCAGGACTAGCGCTCCAGATACGCAGTATTTT. Protein sequence: CASSIRTSAPDTQYF.

V gene TRBV28 combines with J gene TRBJ2-5, with TRBD1 matching 9 bases. The V and J ends lost 3 bases and 4 bases, in that order; junction bases with no gene match: 6. The germline V gene has CDR1 MDHEN and CDR2 SYDVKM. The CDR3 loop spans 15 amino acids. The CDR3 here is CASSLMGQGRETQYF. Written as DNA, the CDR3 is TGTGCCAGCAGTTTGATGGGACAGGGAAGAGAGACCCAGTACTTC.